The TCR beta chain under discussion was sequenced for a study of T cell changes during pregnancy in multiple sclerosis. V lost 6 bases and J lost 3; bases outside the gene matches: 4. The CDR3 is 15 residues long. CDR1 and CDR2 from the germline V gene are MNHEY and SVGAGI. The table came from immunoSEQ multiplex PCR; TCRdb's copy has only in-frame clones and leaves some out. The sample records about 40,000 clones, 75% to 95% being singletons. The sample was CD4+ T cells from peripheral blood mononuclear cells, taken in the second trimester of pregnancy. This sequence was found in a female donor in good health, enrolled as a control in a pregnancy study. The genes are TRBV6-5 and TRBJ2-3; TRBD2 matches at 12 bases. Here the CDR3 DNA reads TGTGCCAGCAGGCCGGGGACTAGCGGGACAGATACGCAGTATTTT. It specifies CASRPGTSGTDTQYF.